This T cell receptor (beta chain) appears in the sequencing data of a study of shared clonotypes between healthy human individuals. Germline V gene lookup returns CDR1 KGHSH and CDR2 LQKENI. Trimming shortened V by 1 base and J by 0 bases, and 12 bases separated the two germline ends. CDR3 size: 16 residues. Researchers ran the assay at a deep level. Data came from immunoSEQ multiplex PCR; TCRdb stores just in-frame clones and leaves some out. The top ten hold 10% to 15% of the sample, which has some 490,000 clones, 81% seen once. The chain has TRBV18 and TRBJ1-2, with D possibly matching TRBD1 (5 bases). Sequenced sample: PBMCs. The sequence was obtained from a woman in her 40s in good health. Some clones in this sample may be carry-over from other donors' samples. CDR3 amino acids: CASSPLADMANYGYTF. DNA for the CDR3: TGTGCCAGCTCACCACTAGCGGACATGGCTAACTATGGCTACACCTTC. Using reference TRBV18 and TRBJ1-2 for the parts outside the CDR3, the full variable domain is NAGVMQNPRHLVRRRGQEARLRCSPMKGHSHVYWYRQLPEEGLKFMVYLQKENIIDESGMPKERFSAEFPKEGPSILRIQQVVRGDSAAYFCASSPLADMANYGYTFGSGTRLTVV.